This T cell receptor (beta chain) was retrieved from a study of blood T cell repertoires in COVID-19. Turning to the study itself: Acute and convalescent COVID-19 specimens originated in the United States, Italy and Spain. PBMCs, B-cell-depleted T cells, or T cells were the source of the cDNA or gDNA that made up the material.

Trimming removed 2 bases from V and 2 bases from J; junction bases left unmatched: 3. CDR1 is SGHAT, CDR2 FQNNGV, per germline. The CDR3 is 15 amino acids. Assay: immunoSEQ multiplex PCR; the TCRdb copy retains only in-frame clones and omits some. Altogether tens of thousands of clones are present, around 89% being singletons, with the ten largest covering approximately 19%. The rearrangement uses TRBV11-2 and TRBJ2-1, with TRBD2 matching over 7 bases. Material: peripheral blood. This receptor was identified in a human donor in a cohort sampled during active COVID-19. The CDR3 DNA sequence: TGTGCCAGCAGCTTATTGCGGGGGACCTACAATGAGCAGTTCTTC. The encoded protein is CASSLLRGTYNEQFF.